Presented here are 12 T cell receptor beta chains from one specimen sequenced in a study of blood T cells in healthy people across ages (dated by TCRdb to the mid-2010s). The receptor library was made with 5' RACE. For sequencing, an Illumina HiSeq 2500 was employed. A second PCR of roughly 7 to 11 cycles was performed with a sample-barcoded 5' primer and a J-beta primer mix. The public sequencing data were trimmed at Q25 with fastp and processed into clonotypes with MiXCR by TCRdb, which kept only in-frame beta chains. Duplicate CDR3 protein sequences are folded into a single record with the most common DNA and genes. Within this sample are around 520,000 distinct CDR3 sequences, with about 25% of them counted one time only. The ten largest account for approximately 4% of the sample. A further study also used this sample, focusing on T cells of mothers and their children.

Sequenced: blood. These TCRs come from a boy aged 2 to 9 in good health.

This chain joins TRBV12-3 or TRBV12-4 and TRBJ1-2; 8 nucleotides match TRBD1. J gave up 4 bases and V 6 bases, and 7 bases lay outside the gene matches. The CDR3 totals 14 residues. The CDR3 reads CASSFGQGLYGYTF. For the CDR3, the DNA is TGTGCCAGCAGCTTCGGACAGGGACTCTATGGCTACACCTTC.

This clonotype was picked up a small number of times. The CDR3 DNA reads as TGCAGTGCAGAGGATGAAGAGACCCAGTACTTC. Translating gives CSAEDEETQYF. The chain recombines TRBV20-1 with TRBJ2-5, with no clear D. Trimming took off 6 bases at V and 3 bases at J, with 8 bases between the two ends. Germline V gene data show CDR1 as DFQATT and CDR2 as SNEGSKA (reference sequence). CDR3 length: 11 residues.

The chain combines TRBV5-5 with TRBJ2-1; 11 nucleotides line up with TRBD1. V was clipped by 0 bases and J by 7 bases; unmatched bases: 3. The CDR3 length is 15 residues. Germline loops: CDR1 SGHKS, CDR2 YYEKEE (reference sequence). The CDR3 loop is CASSLGGTGGNEQFF. DNA for the CDR3: TGTGCCAGCAGCTTGGGTGGGACAGGGGGAAATGAGCAGTTCTTC.

This clonotype came up a few times. The chain uses TRBV7-2 and TRBJ2-3, with 12 bases that match TRBD2. The germline V gene has CDR1 SGHTA and CDR2 FQGNSA. The CDR3 runs 18 residues. With 4 bases clipped from V and 3 bases from J, the junction kept 11 bases outside the gene matches. The CDR3 reads CASSYSTSGRRGTDTQYF. The DNA of the CDR3 is TGTGCCAGCAGCTACTCGACTAGCGGGAGACGAGGAACAGATACGCAGTATTTT.

This clonotype was observed a handful of times. The V call is TRBV5-5, the J call TRBJ2-5; 8 nucleotides line up with TRBD2. The better agreement between TRBJ2-7 and the DNA end casts doubt on the J call. CDR1 and CDR2 (germline): SGHKS, YYEKEE (reference sequence). This CDR3 spans 13 amino acids. The CDR3 is CASSWLAGYEQYF. The DNA for the CDR3 is TGTGCCAGCAGCTGGTTAGCGGGATACGAGCAGTACTTC.

The chain joins TRBV9 to TRBJ2-7, with 14 bases fitting TRBD2. The CDR3 contains 17 residues. Germline trimming cut 0 bases from V and 3 bases from J; bases unmatched to any gene: 5. The germline V gene has CDR1 SGDLS and CDR2 YYNGEE. The CDR3 sequence: CASSVARTSGGSYEQYF. The DNA for the CDR3 is TGTGCCAGCAGCGTAGCTCGGACTAGCGGGGGGAGCTACGAGCAGTACTTC.

This clonotype was seen a handful of times. The chain has TRBV19 and TRBJ2-1, with 10 bases lining up with TRBD2. V lost 2 bases and J lost 4; bases outside the gene matches: 5. Germline V gene lookup returns CDR1 LNHDA and CDR2 SQIVND (reference sequence). This CDR3 contains 16 residues. This CDR3 is CASSITRTSGYNEQFF. The CDR3 DNA sequence: TGTGCCAGTAGTATAACCCGGACTAGCGGTTACAATGAGCAGTTCTTC.

This chain connects TRBV6-2 or TRBV6-3 to TRBJ1-2, with no clear D. CDR3 size: 15 residues. Between the trimmed V and J ends, which lost 4 bases and 3 bases, there was a span of 15 bases. The germline CDR1 and CDR2 sequences are MNHEY and SVGEGT. CDR3 nucleotide sequence: TGTGCCAGCAGTTGGACCCGTATCTCTCACTATGGCTACACCTTC. Translated: CASSWTRISHYGYTF.

This clonotype was seen only a few times. The gene calls are TRBV11-2 and TRBJ2-5; D is uncertain. CDR1 is SGHAT and CDR2 is FQNNGV in the germline V gene. This CDR3 has 13 residues. V gave up 5 bases and J gave up 4 bases, with 11 bases separating them. The DNA of the CDR3 is TGTGCCAGCAGCCCTGGAAATCGAGAGACCCAGTACTTC. It specifies CASSPGNRETQYF. The complete variable domain, with remaining parts taken from reference TRBV11-2 and TRBJ2-5, reads EAGVAQSPRYKIIEKRQSVAFWCNPISGHATLYWYQQILGQGPKLLIQFQNNGVVDDSQLPKDRFSAERLKGVDSTLKIQPAKLEDSAVYLCASSPGNRETQYFGPGTRLLVL.

The chain carries TRBV7-2 and TRBJ2-7, with TRBD1 matching 7 bases. The CDR3 runs 14 residues. After removal of 3 bases from V and 4 bases from J, the junction contained 6 bases not matched to a gene. Germline V gives CDR1 SGHTA, CDR2 FQGNSA. CDR3 coding DNA: TGTGCCAGCAGCTTCTCCGGGACAGAGTACGAGCAGTACTTC. It encodes CASSFSGTEYEQYF.

V gene TRBV9 combines with J gene TRBJ2-5; TRBD2 matches at 10 bases. This CDR3 has 14 residues. The junction had 6 bases not matched to a gene; V was cut back by 3 bases and J by 7 bases. Germline CDR1 reads SGDLS; CDR2 reads YYNGEE. The CDR3 DNA follows: TGTGCCAGCAGCGCGAGGACTAGCGGAGGGACCCAGTACTTC. Its translation: CASSARTSGGTQYF.

This clonotype was seen a few times. DNA of the CDR3: TGTGCCAGCAATCTTGGGACTAGCGGGATGAGCAATGAGCAGTTCTTC. This encodes CASNLGTSGMSNEQFF. This rearrangement joins TRBV7-2 to TRBJ2-5, with TRBD2 matching 13 bases. The DNA end is more similar to TRBJ2-1, so the J call may be wrong. The CDR3 is 16 residues long. From germline, CDR1 is SGHTA and CDR2 FQGNSA.